The rows below give T cell receptor beta chains drawn from one sample of a study of T cells after yellow fever vaccination. In TCRdb, the 5' RACE reads were re-called with MiXCR into one record per CDR3 protein. The sample lists about 30,000 distinct CDR3 sequences, less than 6.5% occurring once. The material was CD8+ T cells sorted from PBMCs, obtained 10 days after the yellow fever booster vaccination. The receptors originated from a young man who received the YFV17D yellow fever vaccine. Each CDR3 is given with its conserved first and last residue. Each record gives: D gene, J gene, V gene, clone size, CDR3 protein, CDR3 DNA. The D gene is left open where the match is weak. Part of the rows lack a size; the others show once, few, many or a class for expanded clones.

d_gene: .
j_gene: TRBJ2-7
v_gene: TRBV12-3/TRBV12-4
abundance: many
CDR3aa: CASSYPGSYEQYF
CDR3nt: TGTGCCAGCAGCTACCCGGGCTCCTACGAGCAGTACTTC

d_gene: TRBD1
j_gene: TRBJ2-5
v_gene: TRBV4-1
abundance: many
CDR3aa: CASRQVGTGGGQTQYF
CDR3nt: TGCGCCAGCAGACAAGTCGGGACAGGGGGCGGTCAGACCCAGTACTTC

d_gene: TRBD2
j_gene: TRBJ2-1
v_gene: TRBV12-3/TRBV12-4
abundance: many
CDR3aa: CASRPSGSLHNEQFF
CDR3nt: TGTGCCAGCAGACCCAGCGGGAGTCTACACAATGAGCAGTTCTTC

d_gene: .
j_gene: TRBJ2-5
v_gene: TRBV28
abundance: many
CDR3aa: CASTQPPPEETQYF
CDR3nt: TGTGCCAGCACCCAGCCCCCCCCGGAAGAGACCCAGTACTTC

d_gene: TRBD1
j_gene: TRBJ1-5
v_gene: TRBV2
abundance: many
CDR3aa: CASSEETGTIQPQHF
CDR3nt: TGTGCCAGCAGTGAAGAGACAGGGACGATTCAGCCCCAGCATTTT

d_gene: .
j_gene: TRBJ2-1
v_gene: TRBV7-6
abundance: many
CDR3aa: CASSDSTGGLNEQFF
CDR3nt: TGTGCCAGCAGCGATAGCACCGGAGGGCTCAATGAGCAGTTCTTC

d_gene: .
j_gene: TRBJ2-3
v_gene: TRBV28
abundance: many
CDR3aa: CASSLVDTQYF
CDR3nt: TGTGCCAGCAGTTTAGTGGATACGCAGTATTTT

d_gene: .
j_gene: TRBJ2-5
v_gene: TRBV6-5
abundance: many
CDR3aa: CASSYSGSAVEYHF
CDR3nt: TGTGCCAGCAGTTACTCAGGGAGCGCTGTCGAATACCACTTC

d_gene: TRBD1
j_gene: TRBJ2-7
v_gene: TRBV7-9
abundance: few
CDR3aa: CASSSPPGTGAYEQYF
CDR3nt: TGTGCCAGCAGCTCACCTCCCGGGACAGGGGCCTACGAGCAGTACTTC

d_gene: .
j_gene: TRBJ2-2
v_gene: TRBV12-3/TRBV12-4
abundance: many
CDR3aa: CASSLQDTGELFF
CDR3nt: TGTGCCAGCAGTTTACAGGACACCGGGGAGCTGTTTTTT

d_gene: .
j_gene: TRBJ2-5
v_gene: TRBV10-3
abundance: few
CDR3aa: CAISESSETHYRFETQYF
CDR3nt: TGTGCCATCAGTGAGTCGAGCGAGACCCACTACAGGTTTGAGACCCAGTACTTC

d_gene: TRBD2
j_gene: TRBJ2-1
v_gene: TRBV5-6
abundance: few
CDR3aa: CASSLGGLAYNEQFF
CDR3nt: TGTGCCAGCAGCTTGGGGGGACTAGCGTATAATGAGCAGTTCTTC

d_gene: .
j_gene: TRBJ2-7
v_gene: TRBV5-1
abundance: many
CDR3aa: CASSFAGVSYEQYF
CDR3nt: TGCGCCAGCAGCTTTGCGGGTGTCTCCTACGAGCAGTACTTC

d_gene: .
j_gene: TRBJ2-7
v_gene: TRBV7-9
abundance: many
CDR3aa: CASSPLGDEQYF
CDR3nt: TGTGCCAGCAGCCCCCTCGGGGACGAGCAGTACTTC

d_gene: TRBD1
j_gene: TRBJ2-1
v_gene: TRBV4-2
abundance: .
CDR3aa: CASSHPNRGSIHEQFF
CDR3nt: TGTGCCAGCAGCCACCCGAACAGGGGTAGTATTCATGAGCAGTTCTTC

d_gene: TRBD2
j_gene: TRBJ2-7
v_gene: TRBV20-1
abundance: many
CDR3aa: CSAITSGRTYEQYF
CDR3nt: TGCAGTGCAATAACTAGCGGGAGGACCTACGAGCAGTACTTC

d_gene: TRBD1
j_gene: TRBJ1-5
v_gene: TRBV4-3
abundance: many
CDR3aa: CASSQDSPAGGGQPQHF
CDR3nt: TGCGCCAGCAGCCAAGATTCGCCCGCAGGGGGCGGACAGCCCCAGCATTTT

d_gene: .
j_gene: TRBJ2-7
v_gene: TRBV20-1
abundance: many
CDR3aa: CSARASGRPGEQYF
CDR3nt: TGCAGTGCTAGAGCTTCGGGTCGCCCCGGCGAGCAGTACTTC

d_gene: .
j_gene: TRBJ2-1
v_gene: TRBV24-1
abundance: many
CDR3aa: CATSDLWYNEQFF
CDR3nt: TGTGCCACCAGTGATTTATGGTACAATGAGCAGTTCTTC

d_gene: TRBD1
j_gene: TRBJ2-5
v_gene: TRBV28
abundance: .
CDR3aa: CASRDRGVETQYF
CDR3nt: TGTGCCAGCAGGGACAGGGGGGTAGAGACCCAGTACTTC

d_gene: TRBD2
j_gene: TRBJ2-7
v_gene: TRBV20-1
abundance: many
CDR3aa: CSAVSGNSYEQYF
CDR3nt: TGCAGTGCTGTGAGCGGGAATTCCTACGAGCAGTACTTC

d_gene: TRBD2
j_gene: TRBJ2-3
v_gene: TRBV7-4
abundance: many
CDR3aa: CASSLPWGLAGEWRGEGTDTQYF
CDR3nt: TGTGCCAGCAGCTTACCCTGGGGACTAGCGGGAGAGTGGCGCGGGGAGGGCACAGATACGCAGTATTTT

d_gene: .
j_gene: TRBJ2-7
v_gene: TRBV11-2
abundance: many
CDR3aa: CASSLGQSYEQYF
CDR3nt: TGTGCCAGCAGCCTCGGACAGTCCTACGAGCAGTACTTC

d_gene: .
j_gene: TRBJ1-1
v_gene: TRBV3-1
abundance: many
CDR3aa: CASSQDRDLREAFF
CDR3nt: TGTGCCAGCAGCCAAGATCGGGACCTCAGAGAAGCTTTCTTT

d_gene: .
j_gene: TRBJ2-7
v_gene: TRBV27
abundance: .
CDR3aa: CASSNRDGYEQYF
CDR3nt: TGTGCCAGCAGTAATCGAGACGGGTACGAGCAGTACTTC

d_gene: TRBD2
j_gene: TRBJ2-1
v_gene: TRBV20-1
abundance: .
CDR3aa: CSARAISGSGRVDEQFF
CDR3nt: TGCAGTGCTAGAGCTATCAGTGGAAGCGGGAGAGTAGATGAGCAGTTCTTC

d_gene: TRBD2
j_gene: TRBJ2-3
v_gene: TRBV6-5
abundance: .
CDR3aa: CASSYREGDTQYF
CDR3nt: TGTGCCAGCAGTTACCGGGAGGGAGATACGCAGTATTTT

d_gene: .
j_gene: TRBJ2-2
v_gene: TRBV14
abundance: many
CDR3aa: CASNLLDTGELFF
CDR3nt: TGTGCCAGCAACCTGTTAGACACCGGGGAGCTGTTTTTT

d_gene: .
j_gene: TRBJ2-7
v_gene: TRBV12-3/TRBV12-4
abundance: many
CDR3aa: CASSLTGTAYEQYF
CDR3nt: TGTGCCAGCAGCCTGACAGGGACTGCCTACGAGCAGTACTTC

d_gene: .
j_gene: TRBJ2-4
v_gene: TRBV28
abundance: many
CDR3aa: CASRGVAKSEAKNIQYF
CDR3nt: TGTGCCAGCAGAGGCGTTGCTAAGAGTGAGGCCAAAAACATTCAGTACTTC

d_gene: TRBD2
j_gene: TRBJ2-7
v_gene: TRBV27
abundance: many
CDR3aa: CASKVAGGPYEQYF
CDR3nt: TGTGCCAGCAAGGTAGCGGGAGGGCCGTACGAGCAGTACTTC

d_gene: .
j_gene: TRBJ2-3
v_gene: TRBV7-9
abundance: .
CDR3aa: CARSSRYSSTDTQYF
CDR3nt: TGTGCCAGAAGCAGCAGGTATTCTAGCACAGATACGCAGTATTTT

d_gene: .
j_gene: TRBJ2-7
v_gene: TRBV10-2
abundance: many
CDR3aa: CASAPGAAYEQYF
CDR3nt: TGCGCCAGCGCCCCGGGGGCTGCCTACGAGCAGTACTTC

d_gene: .
j_gene: TRBJ2-1
v_gene: TRBV5-4
abundance: .
CDR3aa: CASSLGLSWGSYNEQFF
CDR3nt: TGTGCCAGCAGCTTGGGGTTGTCTTGGGGCTCCTACAATGAGCAGTTCTTC

d_gene: TRBD2
j_gene: TRBJ2-1
v_gene: TRBV23-1
abundance: many
CDR3aa: CASSPPGLAGEGEQFF
CDR3nt: TGCGCCAGCAGTCCTCCGGGACTAGCGGGAGAGGGTGAGCAGTTCTTC

d_gene: TRBD1
j_gene: TRBJ2-3
v_gene: TRBV9
abundance: many
CDR3aa: CASSGGDRGFTDTQYF
CDR3nt: TGTGCCAGCAGCGGAGGGGACAGGGGTTTCACAGATACGCAGTATTTT

d_gene: .
j_gene: TRBJ2-5
v_gene: TRBV10-3
abundance: many
CDR3aa: CAKDQETQYF
CDR3nt: TGTGCCAAAGACCAAGAGACCCAGTACTTC

d_gene: .
j_gene: TRBJ2-1
v_gene: TRBV14
abundance: many
CDR3aa: CASSTITGVSNEQFF
CDR3nt: TGTGCCAGCAGCACGATAACTGGAGTGAGCAATGAGCAGTTCTTC

d_gene: .
j_gene: TRBJ2-3
v_gene: TRBV25-1
abundance: many
CDR3aa: CATEVRADTQYF
CDR3nt: TGTGCCACCGAGGTCCGCGCAGATACGCAGTATTTT

d_gene: .
j_gene: TRBJ2-1
v_gene: TRBV5-1
abundance: many
CDR3aa: CASSLTSGAQRNEQFF
CDR3nt: TGCGCCAGCAGCTTGACTTCCGGGGCCCAGCGGAATGAGCAGTTCTTC

d_gene: .
j_gene: TRBJ1-2
v_gene: TRBV29-1
abundance: many
CDR3aa: CSVVGGATNYGYTF
CDR3nt: TGCAGCGTTGTGGGGGGGGCCACGAACTATGGCTACACCTTC

d_gene: .
j_gene: TRBJ1-2
v_gene: TRBV7-9
abundance: many
CDR3aa: CASSDTDLGGYGYTF
CDR3nt: TGTGCCAGCAGTGACACGGACCTAGGGGGTTATGGCTACACCTTC

d_gene: .
j_gene: TRBJ2-5
v_gene: TRBV12-3/TRBV12-4
abundance: many
CDR3aa: CASSLGGGWETQYF
CDR3nt: TGTGCCAGCAGTTTAGGGGGGGGCTGGGAGACCCAGTACTTC

d_gene: .
j_gene: TRBJ2-7
v_gene: TRBV12-3/TRBV12-4
abundance: many
CDR3aa: CASSLVGASDEQYF
CDR3nt: TGTGCCAGCAGTTTAGTGGGGGCCTCCGACGAGCAGTACTTC

d_gene: TRBD1
j_gene: TRBJ2-2
v_gene: TRBV28
abundance: many
CDR3aa: CASADRGLLFENTGELFF
CDR3nt: TGTGCCAGCGCGGACAGGGGTCTCTTATTCGAGAACACCGGGGAGCTGTTTTTT

d_gene: TRBD2
j_gene: TRBJ2-1
v_gene: TRBV28
abundance: many
CDR3aa: CASDLNPPGLAGVEQFF
CDR3nt: TGTGCCAGCGACCTGAACCCGCCGGGACTAGCGGGAGTAGAGCAGTTCTTC

d_gene: .
j_gene: TRBJ2-7
v_gene: TRBV4-1
abundance: many
CDR3aa: CASSQEKAYEQYF
CDR3nt: TGCGCCAGCAGCCAAGAAAAGGCCTACGAGCAGTACTTC

d_gene: TRBD2
j_gene: TRBJ2-3
v_gene: TRBV20-1
abundance: many
CDR3aa: CSATPTSGPSTDTQYF
CDR3nt: TGCAGTGCTACGCCGACTAGCGGGCCTAGCACAGATACGCAGTATTTT

d_gene: TRBD1
j_gene: TRBJ1-3
v_gene: TRBV6-5
abundance: many
CDR3aa: CASSYSGTAYSGNTIYF
CDR3nt: TGTGCCAGCAGTTACTCGGGGACAGCCTACTCTGGAAACACCATATATTTT

d_gene: .
j_gene: TRBJ1-4
v_gene: TRBV5-1
abundance: many
CDR3aa: CASSLGHGEKLFF
CDR3nt: TGCGCCAGCAGCTTGGGACACGGTGAAAAACTGTTTTTT

d_gene: .
j_gene: TRBJ2-5
v_gene: TRBV12-3/TRBV12-4
abundance: many
CDR3aa: CASSLRPAQETQYF
CDR3nt: TGTGCCAGCAGTTTAAGGCCAGCACAAGAGACCCAGTACTTC